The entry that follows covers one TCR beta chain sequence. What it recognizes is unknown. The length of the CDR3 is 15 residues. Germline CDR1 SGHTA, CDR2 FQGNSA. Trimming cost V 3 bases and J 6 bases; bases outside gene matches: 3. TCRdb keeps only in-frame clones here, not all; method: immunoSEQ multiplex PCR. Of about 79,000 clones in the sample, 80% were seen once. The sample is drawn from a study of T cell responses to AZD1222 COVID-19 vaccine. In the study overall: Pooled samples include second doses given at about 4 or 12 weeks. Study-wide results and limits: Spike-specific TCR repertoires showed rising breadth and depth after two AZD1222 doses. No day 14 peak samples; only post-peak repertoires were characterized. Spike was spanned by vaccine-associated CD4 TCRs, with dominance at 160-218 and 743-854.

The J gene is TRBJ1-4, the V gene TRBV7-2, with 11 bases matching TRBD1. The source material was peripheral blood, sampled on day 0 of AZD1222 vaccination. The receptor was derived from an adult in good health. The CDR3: CASSFSDRGHEKLFF. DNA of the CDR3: TGTGCCAGCAGCTTTTCGGACAGGGGGCATGAAAAACTGTTTTTT.